The 29 T cell receptor beta chains reported below all come from one sample, sequenced in a study of blood T cells in healthy people across ages. A second PCR, run for about 7 to 11 cycles, used a sample-barcoded 5' primer plus a J-beta primer mix. One entry per CDR3 protein, called by TCRdb with MiXCR from the 5' RACE reads. The data show around 900,000 distinct CDR3 sequences, with around 54% seen just once and over 20% held by the top ten. The sample was blood. These receptor sequences come from a woman in her sixties or seventies in good health.

The chain combines TRBV7-8 with TRBJ2-1; the match to TRBD2 covers 15 bases. Looked up from germline, CDR1 is SGHVS and CDR2 is FQNEAQ. Trimming at V came to 0 bases and at J to 6 bases, leaving 6 bases not matched to a gene. The CDR3 is 18 amino acids. CDR3 nucleotide sequence: TGTGCCAGCAGCTTAGCGAGGACTAGCGGGAGGGCCTCCAATGAGCAGTTCTTC. Its translation: CASSLARTSGRASNEQFF.

This clonotype was observed a handful of times. This chain uses TRBV7-9 with TRBJ2-1; weak D call: TRBD2 (5 bases). The CDR3 has 15 residues. Trimming removed 0 bases at V and 5 bases at J, with 11 bases between. Per germline, CDR1 SEHNR and CDR2 FQNEAQ (reference sequence). This chain's CDR3 is CASSLAGVSDNEQFF. The CDR3 DNA reads TGTGCCAGCAGCTTAGCGGGAGTAAGCGACAATGAGCAGTTCTTC.

The chain is built from TRBV5-1 and TRBJ1-4, with D hard to call. Trimming pared 1 base from V and 8 bases from J, leaving 18 bases between. The CDR3 is made up of 16 amino acids. Looked up from germline, CDR1 is SGHRS and CDR2 is YFSETQ. The CDR3 region is CASSLRGGSVGEKLFF. The CDR3, as DNA: TGCGCCAGCAGCTTGCGAGGAGGAAGCGTCGGGGAAAAACTGTTTTTT.

This sequence joins TRBV7-2 and TRBJ2-3; a weak D match, TRBD2 (5 bases). The germline V gene has CDR1 SGHTA and CDR2 FQGNSA. The CDR3 has 14 amino acids. V lost 4 bases to trimming and J lost 2 bases, with 10 bases between them. CDR3 loop: CASSSDSYTDTQYF. The CDR3 bases are TGTGCCAGCAGCTCGGACTCCTACACAGATACGCAGTATTTT.

This clonotype was observed once. The chain recombines TRBV27 with TRBJ2-3, with TRBD2 as a possible D gene (6 bases). CDR3 length equals 17 residues. In germline, CDR1 is MNHEY, CDR2 SMNVEV (reference sequence). The V gene lost 0 bases and the J gene lost 2 bases, with 15 bases spanning the gap. Here the CDR3 reads CASSLSGLATDTDTQYF. CDR3 nucleotide sequence: TGTGCCAGCAGTTTATCCGGGCTAGCGACCGACACAGATACGCAGTATTTT.

This sequence joins TRBV29-1 and TRBJ1-2, with 7 bases identical to TRBD1. The V gene end was trimmed by 6 bases and the J gene end by 6 bases; junction bases not matched to a gene: 16. This CDR3 comprises 15 residues. Germline loops: CDR1 SQVTM, CDR2 ANQGSEA. The CDR3 sequence: CSVYSRGQLDHGYTF. CDR3 nucleotide sequence: TGCAGCGTCTACTCTAGGGGGCAACTTGACCATGGCTACACCTTC.

The chain couples TRBV12-3 or TRBV12-4 to TRBJ1-4, with D unresolved. Trimming removed 3 bases from V and 12 bases from J, with 8 bases in between. The CDR3 totals 11 residues. The CDR3 loop reads CASSFGTELFF. The CDR3 DNA reads as TGTGCCAGCAGTTTCGGAACCGAACTGTTTTTT.

This clonotype was observed many times. J is TRBJ2-7 and V is TRBV4-3; a possible D gene is TRBD2 (5 bases). CDR1 and CDR2 (germline): LGHNA, YSLEER. The ends were cut back, 5 bases at V and 2 bases at J, with 13 bases in the middle. The CDR3 runs to 14 residues. CDR3: CASSTGIQAYEQYF. The CDR3 DNA is TGCGCCAGCAGCACGGGAATTCAGGCCTACGAGCAGTACTTC.

This clonotype was counted a few times. V and J are TRBV28 and TRBJ2-3; 9 nucleotides align to TRBD2. Germline V lookup: CDR1 MDHEN, CDR2 SYDVKM. Trimming took 1 base from V and 2 from J; bases not matched to a gene: 4. This CDR3 region has 16 residues. The DNA of the CDR3 is TGTGCCAGCAGTTTATTAGCGGGAGATATCACAGATACGCAGTATTTT. Translation gives CASSLLAGDITDTQYF.

This clonotype was counted once. The chain carries TRBV6-2 or TRBV6-3 and TRBJ2-4; D is ambiguous. The J call may be mistaken, given a closer DNA end match to TRBJ2-5. CDR3 length: 12 residues. The germline V gene has CDR1 MNHEY and CDR2 SVGEGT. For the CDR3, the DNA is TGTGCCAGCAGACAGACCCTAGAGACCCAGTACTTC. Translation: CASRQTLETQYF.

The rearrangement links TRBV28 to TRBJ2-3; no firm D call. Germline CDR1 and CDR2: MDHEN and SYDVKM. V lost 5 bases to trimming and J lost 2 bases, with 14 bases between them. The CDR3 has 15 amino acids. In DNA form, the CDR3 reads TGTGCCAGCAGTCGGGTCCCTAGTCCCACAGATACGCAGTATTTT. This translates into CASSRVPSPTDTQYF.

The V and J genes are TRBV25-1 and TRBJ2-6; D may correspond to TRBD1 or TRBD2 (5 bases each). The CDR3 is 16 amino acids. Germline CDR1 and CDR2: MGHDK and SYGVNS. V was shortened by 2 bases and J by 4 bases, with 12 bases between the two germline ends. The CDR3: CASSEVSGTGANVLTF. For the CDR3, the DNA is TGTGCCAGCAGTGAAGTTTCGGGGACCGGGGCCAACGTCCTGACTTTC.

The rearrangement joins TRBV2 to TRBJ1-2; 10 nucleotides agree with TRBD1. The V gene end was trimmed by 4 bases and the J gene end by 5 bases; junction bases not matched to a gene: 4. The CDR3 is 14 residues long. Germline V gene sequence: CDR1 SNHLY, CDR2 FYNNEI. The CDR3 loop reads CASSGDRGRYGYTF. CDR3 DNA sequence: TGTGCCAGCAGTGGAGACAGGGGGCGATATGGCTACACCTTC. The full variable domain, with the rest looked up from reference TRBV2 and TRBJ1-2, is EPEVTQTPSHQVTQMGQEVILRCVPISNHLYFYWYRQILGQKVEFLVSFYNNEISEKSEIFDDQFSVERPDGSNFTLKIRSTKLEDSAMYFCASSGDRGRYGYTFGSGTRLTVV.

The V gene is TRBV9, the J gene TRBJ2-5; D is ambiguous. CDR1 is SGDLS and CDR2 is YYNGEE in the germline V gene. The CDR3 runs 13 residues. Trimming cost V 0 bases and J 5 bases, with 8 bases left between them. The CDR3 nucleotides read TGTGCCAGCAGCGTAGATATTGGGGAGACCCAGTACTTC. This sequence encodes CASSVDIGETQYF.

This clonotype was picked up one time. The chain carries TRBV6-2 or TRBV6-3 and TRBJ2-1, with a weak D call TRBD1 (5 bases). Germline V gene data show CDR1 as MNHEY and CDR2 as SVGEGT. The CDR3 contains 13 residues. V was trimmed by 7 bases and J by 10 bases, leaving 17 bases between them. The CDR3 DNA follows: TGTGCCAGCAAACGGCTGGGGCTTCGGGAGCAGTTCTTC. Its protein is CASKRLGLREQFF.

Only one count was recorded for this clonotype. The CDR3 DNA is TGTGCCAGCAGCTTATCCAGGGGTGGTGAGCAGTTCTTC. Translating gives CASSLSRGGEQFF. V usage is TRBV7-3 and J usage is TRBJ2-1; a possible D gene is TRBD1 (6 bases). The CDR3 consists of 13 residues. V lost 2 bases and J lost 9, with 11 bases in between. The germline V gene has CDR1 SGHTA and CDR2 FQGTGA.

This clonotype was observed a few times. The chain uses TRBV12-3 or TRBV12-4 and TRBJ1-5; 7 bases map to TRBD1. The length of the CDR3 is 15 residues. After removal of 5 bases from V and 10 bases from J, the junction contained 14 bases not matched to a gene. The CDR3 reads CASSPTGARGGPQHF. DNA of the CDR3: TGTGCCAGCAGTCCTACAGGGGCCCGCGGGGGTCCCCAGCATTTT.

This chain joins TRBV10-2 and TRBJ2-1; TRBD1 is a possible D gene (5 bases). The germline V gene has CDR1 WSHSY and CDR2 SAAADI. This CDR3 is 15 amino acids long. V shed 4 bases and J shed 1 base, with 11 bases lying between them. CDR3 nucleotides: TGCGCCAGCAGTGGTAGGTACAGGTCCTACAATGAGCAGTTCTTC. Amino acid sequence: CASSGRYRSYNEQFF.

V gene TRBV29-1 combines with J gene TRBJ2-1; the D is unclear. Germline V lookup: CDR1 SQVTM, CDR2 ANQGSEA. V was trimmed by 4 bases and J by 1 base, leaving 5 bases between them. The CDR3 is made up of 12 amino acids. CDR3 sequence reads: CSVAPSYNEQFF. The CDR3 DNA follows: TGCAGCGTTGCCCCATCCTACAATGAGCAGTTCTTC.

This chain connects TRBV20-1 to TRBJ2-4; D gene unclear. The DNA end is a closer match to TRBJ2-7, so the J assignment may be wrong. Germline V CDR1 and CDR2: DFQATT, SNEGSKA (reference sequence). This CDR3 has 13 amino acids. CDR3 residues: CSARPISTYEQYF. The CDR3, as DNA: TGCAGTGCTAGACCTATCAGTACCTACGAGCAGTACTTC.

The chain joins TRBV7-8 to TRBJ2-3, with 10 bases lining up with TRBD2. Germline V CDR1 and CDR2: SGHVS, FQNEAQ. The CDR3 is 17 amino acids. The trim removed 4 bases at V and 3 bases at J, leaving 10 bases unmatched. This CDR3 is CASSSKSASGRTDTQYF. In DNA form, the CDR3 reads TGTGCCAGCAGCTCAAAGTCGGCTAGCGGGAGAACAGATACGCAGTATTTT.

This clonotype was picked up one time. The CDR3: CATMTGDGYTF. The CDR3 DNA follows: TGTGCCACCATGACAGGGGACGGCTACACCTTC. The chain has TRBV28 and TRBJ1-2, with 8 bases matching TRBD1. V shed 10 bases and J 8 bases; nucleotides not matched to a gene: 6. There are 11 residues in the CDR3. Germline assignment: CDR1 MDHEN and CDR2 SYDVKM.

In its sample, this clonotype was seen a few times. The rearrangement links TRBV6-6 to TRBJ1-2; no firm D call. The CDR3 sequence is 13 residues long. CDR1 is MNHNY, CDR2 SVGAGI, per germline (reference sequence). V shed 3 bases and J shed 0 bases, with 5 bases lying between them. The CDR3 spells CASSYLANYGYTF. The DNA of the CDR3 is TGTGCCAGCAGTTATTTGGCTAACTATGGCTACACCTTC.

The chain couples TRBV6-1 to TRBJ2-7; D gene unclear. The CDR3 is 15 residues long. Trimming took 4 bases from V and 3 from J, leaving 16 bases between them. Germline CDR1 is MNHNS and CDR2 is SASEGT. In nucleotides, the CDR3 is TGTGCCAGCAGTGTAACCGGGCCAGGCAACTACGAGCAGTACTTC. Encoded protein: CASSVTGPGNYEQYF.

The chain is built from TRBV12-3 or TRBV12-4 and TRBJ1-4; 8 nucleotides agree with TRBD1. Germline trimming cut 2 bases from V and 6 bases from J; bases unmatched to any gene: 5. The CDR3 sequence is 15 residues long. The CDR3 spells CASSLTTGVDEKLFF. In DNA, the CDR3 is TGTGCCAGCAGTTTAACGACAGGGGTCGATGAAAAACTGTTTTTT.

The CDR3 sequence is CSVEARTGGAVGTDTQYF. Here the CDR3 DNA reads TGCAGCGTTGAAGCCCGGACAGGGGGCGCAGTGGGCACAGATACGCAGTATTTT. The chain has TRBV29-1 and TRBJ2-3; 11 nucleotides line up with TRBD1. The germline gives CDR1 SQVTM, CDR2 ANQGSEA. There are 18 residues in the CDR3. The J segment lost 1 base and the V segment lost 1 base, leaving 10 bases of the junction unmatched.

This chain uses TRBV24-1 with TRBJ2-5; D possibly matches TRBD1 or TRBD2 (6 bases each). Germline loops: CDR1 KGHDR, CDR2 SFDVKD. V gave up 3 bases and J gave up 5 bases, with 15 bases separating them. The CDR3 sequence is 15 residues long. Written as DNA, the CDR3 is TGTGCCACCAGTGATCCGACGGGGGCTGGGGAGACCCAGTACTTC. Residues: CATSDPTGAGETQYF.

The V gene is TRBV20-1, the J gene TRBJ2-3; D is uncertain. V lost 2 bases and J lost 2, with 17 bases in between. Per germline, CDR1 DFQATT and CDR2 SNEGSKA (reference sequence). This CDR3 is built from 16 residues. The CDR3 DNA reads as TGCAGTGCTAGAAGGTCGGACCTCCCATACACAGATACGCAGTATTTT. This translates into CSARRSDLPYTDTQYF.

The gene calls are TRBV10-3 and TRBJ2-2, with 10 bases identical to TRBD2. V gave up 6 bases and J gave up 1 base; unmatched junction bases: 5. This CDR3 comprises 16 residues. Germline V CDR1 and CDR2: ENHRY, SYGVKD. CDR3 amino acids: CAIRAGGQENTGELFF. CDR3 nucleotide sequence: TGTGCCATCAGAGCGGGAGGGCAGGAGAACACCGGGGAGCTGTTTTTT.